The clone carrying this T cell receptor (beta chain) was seen a few times. Its specificity is unknown. V lost 5 bases and J lost 0; bases outside the gene matches: 10. Germline CDR1 and CDR2: SEHNR and FQNEAQ (reference sequence). The CDR3 has 17 residues. TCRdb re-analysed the 5' RACE reads in MiXCR, keeping a single row per CDR3 protein. Among 200,000 to 250,000 distinct CDR3 sequences listed, about 7% were seen once. The data belong to a study of CD8 T cells in ankylosing spondylitis. Study-level results: Characteristic, it appeared, of ankylosing spondylitis blood was a TCR beta motif of fewer than 10 highly homologous variants. Disease-associated clones were reportedly significantly overrepresented in matched ankylosing spondylitis synovial fluid.

The sequence was collected from a male donor with ankylosing spondylitis. Sequenced input: blood, either unsorted or a sorted T cell fraction (not recorded which). The chain uses TRBV7-9 and TRBJ2-7; 10 positions match TRBD2. CDR3 residues: CASSNATSGKSSYEQYF. The CDR3 DNA is TGTGCCAGCAGCAACGCCACTAGCGGGAAGAGCTCCTACGAGCAGTACTTC.